This paragraph reports one T cell receptor beta chain. Antigen specificity is unknown. A junction end diverges from the germline sequence, so it may reflect a read error. These data originate in a study of cytomegalovirus exposure and HLA in healthy donors. Findings and caveats of the study: In a later analysis, most CMV-associated TCR beta chains appeared HLA-restricted. A later analysis reportedly found fewer N-insertions in an Asian-associated ancestry cluster than the roughly 670-donor mean. Sequencing depth roughly uniform across donors was assumed in presence/absence analyses.

Use of 60 Vbeta and 13 Jbeta primers characterized the PCR. Per the study methods: A follow-up analysis tallied 60 million to 85 million unique TCR beta chains, roughly 9.9 million shared. The table came from immunoSEQ multiplex PCR; TCRdb's copy has only in-frame clones and leaves some out. Clone size and the V and J calls come from that table; the DNA yielded D and trimming. The sample lists under 200,000 clones; approximately 85% were seen once. This receptor was identified in a woman in her forties or fifties in good health and CMV-seronegative. The sample comprised PBMCs.

The CDR3: CASSRTGRRTEQHF. The CDR3 DNA is TGTGCCAGCTCACGGACAGGGCGGAGAACTGAGCAGCACTTC. The chain links TRBV18 to TRBJ2-7; 8 positions match TRBD1. The CDR3 is made up of 14 amino acids. CDR1 is KGHSH and CDR2 is LQKENI in the germline V gene.